This T cell receptor (beta chain) was identified during a study of radiotherapy plus CTLA-4 blockade in lung cancer. Assay: immunoSEQ multiplex PCR; the TCRdb copy retains only in-frame clones and omits some. The sample has about 87,000 clones, roughly 86% seen once; the top ten hold approximately 15%. This receptor was obtained from a human donor with non-small cell lung cancer that progressed on radiotherapy plus ipilimumab. This material consisted of peripheral blood, taken from a patient treated with radiotherapy plus ipilimumab.

This chain's CDR3 is CASSLAMVEGTDTQYF. The CDR3 nucleotides are TGTGCCAGCAGCTTAGCGATGGTCGAGGGAACAGATACGCAGTATTTT. The chain has TRBV7-2 and TRBJ2-3; weak D call: TRBD2 (5 bases). The germline V and J ends were trimmed by 0 bases and 3 bases, with 13 bases remaining between them. Looked up from germline, CDR1 is SGHTA and CDR2 is FQGNSA. The CDR3 is 16 residues long.